This T cell receptor beta chain was obtained from a study of T-cell reconstitution after alpha-beta-depleted transplantation in children. Study results and caveats: One year post-transplant, T-cell counts and diversity were largely derived from T cells produced anew. Several hundred expanded graft clones reportedly were the source of alpha-beta T cells about two months after transplant. The origin of high day-60 TCRbeta diversity in some patients lay in surviving recipient T cells and thymic progenitors.

The TCRbeta library was prepared with unique molecular identifiers. TCRdb analysed the PCR reads with MiXCR anew, one entry per CDR3 protein. The data contain roughly 120,000 distinct CDR3 sequences, under 30% of them singletons. Regarding this clonotype: Antigen unknown.

The sequenced sample was PBMCs, mostly from graft donor cells, obtained 180 days after TCRalphabeta/CD19-depleted stem cell transplant. This clonotype originated in a male patient between 2 and 10 years old who had a stem cell transplant for chronic granulomatous disease, so the T cells may come from the graft donor.

CDR3: CASSPSSGGNEQFF. CDR3 nucleotides: TGTGCCAGCAGCCCCTCCTCCGGTGGCAATGAGCAGTTCTTC. The genes are TRBV7-3 and TRBJ2-1; D call uncertain. CDR3 length: 14 residues. The V end was cut by 5 bases, the J end by 6 bases, with 14 bases between. The germline V gene has CDR1 SGHTA and CDR2 FQGTGA.